This T cell receptor beta chain was documented in a study of blood T cell repertoires in COVID-19 (dated by TCRdb to the early 2020s). Study-wide context: Collaborator samples came from the United States, Italy and Spain and covered acute and convalescent phases of COVID-19. Where HLA class I and class II types were available, the types were taken from metadata supplied by the sample provider, not from assay-based typing. Nearly every sample came with metadata listing a de-identified subject ID, COVID-19 status, age in years and sex. The dataset comprised deeply sampled blood TCRbeta repertoires from subjects exposed to, actively infected with, or recovered from COVID-19. The prospective study material was composed of cDNA or gDNA derived from T cells, B-cell-depleted T cells, or PBMCs. The repertoires were made available in a free public database intended to serve as a resource for research on the immune response to SARS-CoV-2. The samples were drawn from two sources: the first 160 participants of the ongoing ImmuneRACE study, and 1,254 subjects contributed by 6 global collaborators. Overall study results and their limits: The amount of clinical and demographic metadata varied by source and participant and was provided uncurated.

This clone appeared once. It has no known antigen specificity. Per-base qualities were not stored, and no clone one base away is much larger. In the prospective study, participants were about 18 to 100 years old, resided in 25 or so geographic areas of the United States, and were enrolled through a virtual design. Cohort assignment in the prospective study relied on participant-reported clinical history from a screening survey and a study questionnaire. Recovered participants in ImmuneRACE Cohort 3 were defined by two consecutive negative NP/OP PCR tests, clearance by a healthcare professional, or resolution of symptoms. In the prospective study, mobile phlebotomists collected whole blood, serum and a nasopharyngeal or oropharyngeal swab from each participant. Additional blood draws and questionnaires over an approximately two-month period could optionally be provided by prospective study participants. Blood samples from the prospective study were shipped frozen or at room temperature prior to DNA extraction.

The trim is 7 bases for V and 4 bases for J, with a gap of 13 bases between the germline ends. The cysteine opens and the phenylalanine closes a CDR3 of 13 amino acids. CDR3 DNA is the only sequence kept; it has 39 bases, read in frame from the first base. TCRbeta CDR3 regions were amplified from genomic DNA using the immunoSEQ Assay, a bias-controlled multiplex PCR. Regarding the original processing steps: Within the assay, amplification of reference gene primers was used to estimate how many nucleated cells each sample contained. Sequence reads were collapsed and filtered to measure the absolute abundance of every unique TCRbeta CDR3 rearrangement. For each sample, productive Simpson clonality was calculated as the square root of Simpson's diversity index across productive rearrangements. TCRdb's version of the immuneACCESS table is confined to in-frame rearrangements and falls short of the full clone set. An unresolved V gene accounts for under half of the shortfall where checked; the remainder is of unknown origin. The DNA was the basis for D and trimming; V, J and clone size are from that table. Present in this sample are 300,000 or so clones, about 90% of which were seen just once. Approximately 5.3% of the sample goes to the ten largest clones.

The specimen sequenced was PBMCs or T cells enriched from blood (not recorded which). The receptor's source is a woman in her 30s who had recovered from COVID-19. The sequence is built from TRBV12-3 or TRBV12-4 and TRBJ1-1; a tentative D match to TRBD1 spans 5 bases. The DNA is as follows: TGTGCCAGCAACTTGGGGGGTTCCACTGAAGCTTTCTTT. It codes for CASNLGGSTEAFF.